This T cell receptor (beta chain) comes out of a study of T-cell reconstitution after alpha-beta-depleted transplantation in children. Molecular barcoding with unique molecular identifiers was used for the TCRbeta library. MiXCR, run by TCRdb on the PCR reads, gives a single entry per CDR3 protein. Counted here are about 400,000 distinct CDR3 sequences, just over 20% occurring once; the ten biggest clones make up 3.8%. This CDR3 has 16 residues. The trim removed 6 bases at V and 6 bases at J, leaving 13 bases unmatched. Germline CDR1 reads MNHNS; CDR2 reads SASEGT. This clonotype turned up a few times.

V and J are TRBV6-1 and TRBJ2-2, with 7 bases that match TRBD2. The specimen was PBMCs from the stem cell graft donor, collected from the stem cell graft. This TCR derives from a human donor who donated a stem cell graft to a child with acute myeloid leukemia. For the CDR3, the DNA is TGTGCCAGCAGACATTTTGGCGCGGGAGAGTCCGGGGAGCTGTTTTTT. Translating it yields CASRHFGAGESGELFF.